Listed below are T cell receptor beta chains from one sample, sequenced in a study of cytotoxic CD8 clonotypes in ibrutinib-treated CLL. The data were produced by immunoSEQ multiplex PCR, yet TCRdb's version contains in-frame clones alone and is incomplete. The sample records roughly 300,000 clones, around 69% being singletons. The source material was PBMCs, sampled at disease progression, from a patient treated with ibrutinib. The source is a human donor with chronic lymphocytic leukemia. Each CDR3 is given with its conserved first and last residue. D genes are given only for firm matches. Rows give clone size only sometimes, using once, few, many, or a class for an expanded clone.

j_call clone_size d_call v_call cdr3_nt cdr3_aa
TRBJ1-2 - - TRBV28 TGTGCCAGCAGCGTAGGTATTAACTATGGCTACACCTTC CASSVGINYGYTF
TRBJ1-1 - - TRBV29-1 TGCAGCGTTGAGGCAGGCATGAACACTGAAGCTTTCTTT CSVEAGMNTEAFF
TRBJ1-2 - - TRBV7-2 TGTGCCAGCGGACGGGGCGTCCATGGCTACACCTTC CASGRGVHGYTF
TRBJ2-3 - - TRBV4-3 TGCGCCAGCAGCCAACGGGCCTCCACAGATACGCAGTATTTT CASSQRASTDTQYF
TRBJ2-3 - - TRBV2 TGTGCCACCTCGACTGGGGGGTCCACAGATACGCAGTATTTT CATSTGGSTDTQYF
TRBJ2-5 once TRBD2 TRBV4-1 TGCGCCAGCTCAAATGTGGGGGGGCAAGAGACCCAGTACTTC CASSNVGGQETQYF
TRBJ1-5 - - TRBV15 TGTGCCACCAGTCTCCGCGGCAGGGTCGAGCAGCCCCAGCATTTT CATSLRGRVEQPQHF
TRBJ1-2 - - TRBV2 TGTGCCAGCAGTGACGCGGGGCTTGGCTACACCTTC CASSDAGLGYTF
TRBJ1-2 once TRBD1 TRBV15 TGTGCCACCAGCAGAGATGTCGGACAGGGGGAATATGGCTACACCTTC CATSRDVGQGEYGYTF
TRBJ2-1 - TRBD2 TRBV11-2 TGTGCCAGCAGCACCCTCGGGGGAGGGCGCCCAGGGTTCTTC CASSTLGGGRPGFF
TRBJ2-3 - TRBD1 TRBV9 TGTGCCAGCAGCGCCCTCCAGGGGGCGCTTACAGATACGCAGTATTTT CASSALQGALTDTQYF
TRBJ2-1 - TRBD2 TRBV5-1 TGCGCCAGCAGCTCCATAGCGGGAGGGAGGAATGAGCAGTTCTTC CASSSIAGGRNEQFF
TRBJ2-1 - TRBD2 TRBV15 TGTGCCACCAGCAGAGAATCACTACTAGCGGGCCATGAGCAGTTCTTC CATSRESLLAGHEQFF
TRBJ2-3 - TRBD2 TRBV9 TGTGCCAGCAGCGTAGACCTAGCGGGAGGGTTAGACACAGATACGCAGTATTTT CASSVDLAGGLDTDTQYF
TRBJ2-2 - - TRBV7-9 TGTGCCAGCAGCTTAGTGACATACACCGGGGAGCTGTTTTTT CASSLVTYTGELFF
TRBJ2-7 - - TRBV7-2 TGTGCCAGCAGCTTTCGGACTACCTCCTACGAGCAGTACTTC CASSFRTTSYEQYF
TRBJ2-1 once TRBD1 TRBV7-8 TGTGCCAGCAGCTTCCGACAGGGGACGCGGGTCGGTGAGCAGTTCTTC CASSFRQGTRVGEQFF
TRBJ2-2 - - TRBV4-1 TGCGCCAGCAGCCAACCTCTTCCGGGGAACACCGGGGAGCTGTTTTTT CASSQPLPGNTGELFF
TRBJ2-5 - - TRBV19 TGTGCCAGTAGTACCCGCCCGGGGGCCCAAGAGACCCAGTACTTC CASSTRPGAQETQYF
TRBJ1-6 - TRBD1 TRBV5-6 TGTGCCAGCAGCTCGGAAAGAGGACAGGGGGCTTCACCCCTCCACTTT CASSSERGQGASPLHF
TRBJ1-1 - - TRBV20-1 TGCAGTGCTAGAGAGACCGCTGAAGCTTTCTTT CSARETAEAFF
TRBJ2-1 few - TRBV7-6 TGTGCCAGCAGCTTAGCCTCCTTCAATGAGCAGTTCTTC CASSLASFNEQFF
TRBJ2-3 few - TRBV5-4 TGTGCCAGCAGCTCCCCCTCCCACGAGGTGGCAGATACGCAGTATTTT CASSSPSHEVADTQYF
TRBJ2-2 - TRBD1 TRBV27 TGTGCCAGCCCCACACAGGGGAAGTCGGCCGGGGAGCTGTTTTTT CASPTQGKSAGELFF